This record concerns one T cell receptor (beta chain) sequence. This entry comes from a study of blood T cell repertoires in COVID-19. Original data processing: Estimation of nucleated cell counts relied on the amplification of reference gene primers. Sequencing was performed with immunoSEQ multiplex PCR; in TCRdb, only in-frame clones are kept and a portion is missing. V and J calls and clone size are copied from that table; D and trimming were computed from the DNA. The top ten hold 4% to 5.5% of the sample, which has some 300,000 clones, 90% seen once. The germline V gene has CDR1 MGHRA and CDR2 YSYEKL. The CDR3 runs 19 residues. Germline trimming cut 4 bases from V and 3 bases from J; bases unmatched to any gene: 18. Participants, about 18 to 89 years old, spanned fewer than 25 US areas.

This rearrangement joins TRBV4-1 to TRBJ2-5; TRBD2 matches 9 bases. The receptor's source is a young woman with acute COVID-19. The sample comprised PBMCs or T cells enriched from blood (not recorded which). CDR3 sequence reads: CASSPSRLAGKLMEETQYF. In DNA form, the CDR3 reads TGCGCCAGCAGCCCTTCTCGGCTAGCGGGAAAATTGATGGAAGAGACCCAGTACTTC.